This T cell receptor (beta chain) was found in a study of T-cell reconstitution after alpha-beta-depleted transplantation in children. Many counts were recorded for this clonotype. This CDR3 comprises 15 residues. Germline lookup yields CDR1 DFQATT and CDR2 SNEGSKA (reference sequence). J was trimmed by 4 bases and V by 3 bases; bases with no gene match: 10. As it was prepared, the TCRbeta library received unique molecular identifiers. Each CDR3 protein is one row after TCRdb ran MiXCR on the PCR reads. The sample contains over 150,000 distinct CDR3 sequences, roughly 6.5% of which appear only once. The chain is built from TRBV20-1 and TRBJ2-7, with 9 bases matching TRBD2. The sequence was collected from a girl under three years old with combined immunodeficiency, due to receive a stem cell transplant. The sample was PBMCs, taken before TCRalphabeta/CD19-depleted stem cell transplant. The CDR3 here is CSARSGAGGTYEQYF. CDR3 bases: TGCAGTGCTAGGTCCGGAGCGGGGGGAACTTACGAGCAGTACTTC.